One sample yielded the 2 T cell receptor beta chains listed below, sequenced in a study of shared clonotypes between healthy human individuals. TCRdb's table, derived via immunoSEQ multiplex PCR, lists solely in-frame clones and lacks some. The table has under 2,500,000 clones, 90% to 96% seen once. The sample comprised naive CD4+ T cells sorted from blood. Documented subset: CD45RA+ positively selected. Receptors originate from a man between 18 and 29 years old in good health.

The chain uses TRBV2 and TRBJ2-7; maybe TRBD1 (6 bases). The CDR3 is 15 residues long. Germline CDR1 is SNHLY and CDR2 is FYNNEI. Trimming removed 7 bases from V and 2 bases from J, with 18 bases in between. DNA for the CDR3: TGTGCCAGCACCACTCAAGGGGACACGACCTACGAGCAGTACTTC. Encoded protein: CASTTQGDTTYEQYF.

The chain is built from TRBV5-4 and TRBJ2-5; D remains unclear. CDR1 and CDR2 from the germline V gene are SGHNT and YYREEE (reference sequence). Trimming stripped 0 bases from V and 2 bases from J, with 11 bases between. The CDR3 runs to 15 residues. The CDR3: CASSLDGSSQETQYF. The CDR3 DNA is TGTGCCAGCAGCTTGGATGGCAGCTCTCAAGAGACCCAGTACTTC. The entire variable domain, with the rest obtained from reference TRBV5-4 and TRBJ2-5, is as follows: ETGVTQSPTHLIKTRGQQVTLRCSSQSGHNTVSWYQQALGQGPQFIFQYYREEENGRGNFPPRFSGLQFPNYSSELNVNALELDDSALYLCASSLDGSSQETQYFGPGTRLLVL.